These T cell receptor beta chains were read from a single sample in a study of T cell repertoires in cytomegalovirus infection. TCRdb re-called the reads through MiXCR, storing one row per CDR3 protein. The sample carries about 920,000 distinct CDR3 sequences, roughly 31% recorded once. Their target antigens are unknown. Sequencing was performed on cultured CD8+ T cells from PBMCs, taken from culture after CMV antigen stimulation. The receptors originated from a human donor in good health (CMV status not recorded). Some clones in this sample may be carry-over from other donors' samples. CDR3s include the opening cysteine and the closing phenylalanine or tryptophan. Clone size is stated in some rows and not others, as once, few, many or a class when expanded.

TRBV12-3/TRBV12-4,TRBJ1-2,-,CASSFDGNYGYTF
TRBV14,TRBJ2-6,-,CASSHYSGANVLTF
TRBV6-2/TRBV6-3,TRBJ1-5,many,CASSLPGVRQPQHF
TRBV28,TRBJ1-5,once,CANNRGGRNQPQHF
TRBV10-2,TRBJ2-7,few,CASSDRAITYEQYF
TRBV5-1,TRBJ1-4,-,CASTYGQFNEKLFF
TRBV29-1,TRBJ1-3,-,CSVRDLGGNTIYF
TRBV12-3/TRBV12-4,TRBJ2-2,many,CASRGGRTNTGELFF
TRBV7-9,TRBJ2-2,few,CASSPPTGRRTGELFF
TRBV13,TRBJ2-7,-,CASSLGLRREISSYEQYF
TRBV2,TRBJ2-5,-,CASSKQGRLKTQYF
TRBV10-3,TRBJ2-1,few,CATRDRGPDEQFF
TRBV19,TRBJ2-3,-,CASSINSLAGLDYQRTDTQYF
TRBV12-3/TRBV12-4,TRBJ1-4,few,CASSFQTRATNEKLFF
TRBV19,TRBJ2-1,-,CASKPLTGGHNEQFF
TRBV20-1,TRBJ2-1,-,CSASGTGATSSYNEQFF
TRBV7-6,TRBJ1-4,few,CASSLPRAEKLFF
TRBV24-1,TRBJ1-5,-,CATSAPTSNQPQHF
TRBV6-5,TRBJ2-1,few,CASSTHRDRGLGQFF
TRBV15,TRBJ1-2,-,CATRARGGGYTF